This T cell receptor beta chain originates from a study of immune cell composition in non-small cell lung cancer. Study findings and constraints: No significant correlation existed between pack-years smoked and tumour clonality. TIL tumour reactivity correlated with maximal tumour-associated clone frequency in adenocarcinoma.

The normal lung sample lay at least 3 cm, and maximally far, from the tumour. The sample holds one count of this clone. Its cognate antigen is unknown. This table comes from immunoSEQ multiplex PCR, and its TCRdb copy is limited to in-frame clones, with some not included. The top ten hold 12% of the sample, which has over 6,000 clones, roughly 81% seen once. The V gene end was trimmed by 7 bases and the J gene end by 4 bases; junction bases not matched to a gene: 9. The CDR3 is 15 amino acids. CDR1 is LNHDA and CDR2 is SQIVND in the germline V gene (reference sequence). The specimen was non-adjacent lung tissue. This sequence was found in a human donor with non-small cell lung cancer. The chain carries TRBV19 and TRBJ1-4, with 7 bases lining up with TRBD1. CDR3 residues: CASTPGQANNEKLFF. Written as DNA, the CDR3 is TGTGCCAGTACGCCCGGACAGGCAAATAATGAAAAACTGTTTTTT. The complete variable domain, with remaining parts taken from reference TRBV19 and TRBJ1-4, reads DGGITQSPKYLFRKEGQNVTLSCEQNLNHDAMYWYRQDPGQGLRLIYYSQIVNDFQKGDIAEGYSVSREKKESFPLTVTSAQKNPTAFYLCASTPGQANNEKLFFGSGTQLSVL.